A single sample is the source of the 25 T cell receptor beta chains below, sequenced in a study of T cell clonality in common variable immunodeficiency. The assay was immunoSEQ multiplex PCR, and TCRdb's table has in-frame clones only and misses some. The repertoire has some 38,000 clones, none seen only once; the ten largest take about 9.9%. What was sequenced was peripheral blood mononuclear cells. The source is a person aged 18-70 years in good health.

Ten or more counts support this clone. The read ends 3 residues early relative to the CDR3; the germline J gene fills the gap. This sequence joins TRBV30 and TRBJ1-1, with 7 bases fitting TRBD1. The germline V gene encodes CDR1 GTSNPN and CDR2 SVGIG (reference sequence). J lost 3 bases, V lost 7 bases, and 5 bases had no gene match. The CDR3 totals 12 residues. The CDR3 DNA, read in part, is TGTGCCTCTCAACAGGGGTACACTGAA. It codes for CASQQGYTE. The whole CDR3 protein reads CASQQGYTEAFF.

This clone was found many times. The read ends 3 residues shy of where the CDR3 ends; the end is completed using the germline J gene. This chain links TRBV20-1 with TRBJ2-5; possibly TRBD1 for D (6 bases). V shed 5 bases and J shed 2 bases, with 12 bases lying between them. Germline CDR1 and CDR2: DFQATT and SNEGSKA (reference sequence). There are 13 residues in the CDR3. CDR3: CSAPRQGQETQYF. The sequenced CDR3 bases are TGCAGTGCTCCCCGCCAGGGGCAAGAGACC.

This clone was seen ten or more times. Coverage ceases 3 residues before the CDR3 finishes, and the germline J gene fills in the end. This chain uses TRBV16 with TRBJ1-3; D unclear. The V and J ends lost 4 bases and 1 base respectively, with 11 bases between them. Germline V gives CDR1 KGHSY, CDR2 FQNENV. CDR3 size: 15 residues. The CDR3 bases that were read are TGTGCCAGCAGCCCGGGGATTGGGTCTGGAAACACC. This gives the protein CASSPGIGSGNT. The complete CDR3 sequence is CASSPGIGSGNTIYF.

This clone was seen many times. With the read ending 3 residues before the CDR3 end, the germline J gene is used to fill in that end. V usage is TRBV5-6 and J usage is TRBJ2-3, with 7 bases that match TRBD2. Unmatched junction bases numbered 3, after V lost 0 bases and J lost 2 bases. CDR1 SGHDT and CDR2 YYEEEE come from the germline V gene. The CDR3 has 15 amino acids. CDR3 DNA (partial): TGTGCCAGCAGCTTGGGCCTAGCGGACACAGATACG. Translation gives CASSLGLADTDT. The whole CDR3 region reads CASSLGLADTDTQYF.

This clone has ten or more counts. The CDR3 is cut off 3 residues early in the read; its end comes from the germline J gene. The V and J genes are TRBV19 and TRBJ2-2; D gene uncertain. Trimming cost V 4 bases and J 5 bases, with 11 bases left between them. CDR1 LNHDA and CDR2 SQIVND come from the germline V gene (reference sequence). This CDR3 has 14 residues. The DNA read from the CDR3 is TGTGCCAGTAGTACCACCTCCGGTACCGGGGAG. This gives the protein CASSTTSGTGE. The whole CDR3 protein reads CASSTTSGTGELFF.

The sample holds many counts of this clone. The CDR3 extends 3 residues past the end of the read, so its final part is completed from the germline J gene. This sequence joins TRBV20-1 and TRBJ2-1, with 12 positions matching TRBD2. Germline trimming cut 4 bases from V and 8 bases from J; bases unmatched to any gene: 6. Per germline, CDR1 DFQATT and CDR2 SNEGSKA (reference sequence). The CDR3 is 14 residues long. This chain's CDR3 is CSATRLAGAHEQFF. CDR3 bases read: TGCAGTGCTACTAGACTAGCGGGAGCCCATGAG.

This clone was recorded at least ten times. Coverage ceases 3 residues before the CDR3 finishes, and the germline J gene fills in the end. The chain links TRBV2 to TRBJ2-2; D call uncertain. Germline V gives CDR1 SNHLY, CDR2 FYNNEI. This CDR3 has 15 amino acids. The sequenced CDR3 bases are TGTGCCAGCAGGAGTAGGCGGCAGTGGATTGAAAAG. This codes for CASRSRRQWIEK. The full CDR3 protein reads CASRSRRQWIEKLFF.

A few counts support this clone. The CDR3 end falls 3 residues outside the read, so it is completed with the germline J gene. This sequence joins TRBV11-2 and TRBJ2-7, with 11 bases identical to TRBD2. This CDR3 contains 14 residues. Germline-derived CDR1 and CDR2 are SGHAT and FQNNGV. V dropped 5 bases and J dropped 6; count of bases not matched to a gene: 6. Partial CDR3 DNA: TGTGCCAGCAGCACATCGACTAGCGGGGCCGAG. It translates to CASSTSTSGAE. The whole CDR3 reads CASSTSTSGAEQYF.

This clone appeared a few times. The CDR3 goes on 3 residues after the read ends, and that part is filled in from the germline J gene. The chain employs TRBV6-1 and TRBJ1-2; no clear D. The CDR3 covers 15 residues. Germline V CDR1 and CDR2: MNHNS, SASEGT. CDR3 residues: CASSVTVGVSYDYTF. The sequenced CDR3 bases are TGTGCCAGCAGTGTTACAGTCGGGGTCTCCTACGAC.

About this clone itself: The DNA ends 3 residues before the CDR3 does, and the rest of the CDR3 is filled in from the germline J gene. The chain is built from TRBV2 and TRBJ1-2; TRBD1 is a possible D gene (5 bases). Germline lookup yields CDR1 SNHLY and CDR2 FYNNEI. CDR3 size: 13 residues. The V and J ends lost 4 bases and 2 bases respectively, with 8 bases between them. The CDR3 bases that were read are TGTGCCAGCAGTGTCGGGGGGAACTATGGC. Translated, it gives CASSVGGNYG. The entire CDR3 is CASSVGGNYGYTF. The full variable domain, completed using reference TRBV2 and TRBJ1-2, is EPEVTQTPSHQVTQMGQEVILRCVPISNHLYFYWYRQILGQKVEFLVSFYNNEISEKSEIFDDQFSVERPDGSNFTLKIRSTKLEDSAMYFCASSVGGNYGYTFGSGTRLTVV.

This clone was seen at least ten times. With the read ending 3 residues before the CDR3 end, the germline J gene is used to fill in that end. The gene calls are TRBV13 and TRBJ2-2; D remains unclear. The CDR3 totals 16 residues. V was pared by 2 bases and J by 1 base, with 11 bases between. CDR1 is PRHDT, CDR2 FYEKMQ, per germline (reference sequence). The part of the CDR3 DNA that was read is TGTGCCAGCAGCTTAAGTGACTGGCTGAACACCGGGGAG. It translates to CASSLSDWLNTGE. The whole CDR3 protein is CASSLSDWLNTGELFF.

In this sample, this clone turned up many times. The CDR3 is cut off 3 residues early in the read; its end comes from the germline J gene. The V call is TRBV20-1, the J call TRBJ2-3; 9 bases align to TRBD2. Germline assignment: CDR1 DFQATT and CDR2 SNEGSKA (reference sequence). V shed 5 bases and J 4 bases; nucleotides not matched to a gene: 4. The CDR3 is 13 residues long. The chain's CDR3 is CSASLAGADTQYF. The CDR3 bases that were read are TGCAGTGCTTCTTTAGCGGGGGCAGATACG.

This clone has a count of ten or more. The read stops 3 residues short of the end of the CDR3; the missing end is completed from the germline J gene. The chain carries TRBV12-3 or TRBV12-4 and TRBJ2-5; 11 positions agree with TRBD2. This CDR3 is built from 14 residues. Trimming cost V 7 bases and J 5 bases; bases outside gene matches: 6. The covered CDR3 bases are TGTGCCAGCAAGACCGGGACTAGCGGCGAGACC. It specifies CASKTGTSGET. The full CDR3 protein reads CASKTGTSGETQYF.

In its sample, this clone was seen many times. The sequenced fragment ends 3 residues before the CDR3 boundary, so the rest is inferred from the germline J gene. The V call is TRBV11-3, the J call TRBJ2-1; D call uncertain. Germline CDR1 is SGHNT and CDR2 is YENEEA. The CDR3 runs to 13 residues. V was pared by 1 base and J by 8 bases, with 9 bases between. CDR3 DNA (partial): TGTGCCAGCAGCTTAGGAGTTAAGGATGAG. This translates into CASSLGVKDE. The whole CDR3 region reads CASSLGVKDEQFF.

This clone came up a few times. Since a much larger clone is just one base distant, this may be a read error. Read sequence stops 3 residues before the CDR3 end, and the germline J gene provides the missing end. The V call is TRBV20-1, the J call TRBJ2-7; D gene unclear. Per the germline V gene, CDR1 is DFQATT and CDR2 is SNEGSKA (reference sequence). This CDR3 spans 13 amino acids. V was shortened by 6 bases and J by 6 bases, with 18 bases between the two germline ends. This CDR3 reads CSADPTGPGEQYF. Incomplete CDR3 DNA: TGCAGTGCCGATCCGACTGGTCCGGGCGAG.

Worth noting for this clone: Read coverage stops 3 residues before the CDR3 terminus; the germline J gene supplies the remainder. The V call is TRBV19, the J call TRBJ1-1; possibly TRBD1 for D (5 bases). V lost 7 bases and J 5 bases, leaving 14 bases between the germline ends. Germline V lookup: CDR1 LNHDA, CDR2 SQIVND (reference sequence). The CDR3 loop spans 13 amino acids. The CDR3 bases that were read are TGTGCCAGTAACCCGGGGGGTTGGACTGAA. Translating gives CASNPGGWTE. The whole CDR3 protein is CASNPGGWTEAFF.

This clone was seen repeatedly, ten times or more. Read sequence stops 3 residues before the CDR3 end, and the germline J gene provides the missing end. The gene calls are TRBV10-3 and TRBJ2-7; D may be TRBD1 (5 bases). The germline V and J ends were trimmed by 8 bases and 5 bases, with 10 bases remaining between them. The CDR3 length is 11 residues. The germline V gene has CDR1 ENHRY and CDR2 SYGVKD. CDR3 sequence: CAIGARDEQYF. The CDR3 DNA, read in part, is TGTGCCATCGGGGCCCGCGACGAG.

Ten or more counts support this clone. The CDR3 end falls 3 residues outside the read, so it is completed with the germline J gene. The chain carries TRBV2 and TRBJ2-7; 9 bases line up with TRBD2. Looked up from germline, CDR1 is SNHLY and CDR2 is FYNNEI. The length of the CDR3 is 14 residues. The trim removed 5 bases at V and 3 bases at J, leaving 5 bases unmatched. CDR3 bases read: TGTGCCAGCAGTTCGACTAGCGGCGTCTACGAG. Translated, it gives CASSSTSGVYE. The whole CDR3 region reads CASSSTSGVYEQYF.

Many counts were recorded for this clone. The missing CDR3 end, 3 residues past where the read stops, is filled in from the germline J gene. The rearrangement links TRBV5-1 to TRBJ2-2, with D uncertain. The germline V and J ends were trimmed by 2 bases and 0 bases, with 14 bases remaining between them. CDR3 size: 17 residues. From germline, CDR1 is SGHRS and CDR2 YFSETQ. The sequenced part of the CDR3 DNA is TGCGCCAGCAGCTTTCGCGGAGCCCCCGCGAACACCGGGGAG. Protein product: CASSFRGAPANTGE. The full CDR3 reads CASSFRGAPANTGELFF.

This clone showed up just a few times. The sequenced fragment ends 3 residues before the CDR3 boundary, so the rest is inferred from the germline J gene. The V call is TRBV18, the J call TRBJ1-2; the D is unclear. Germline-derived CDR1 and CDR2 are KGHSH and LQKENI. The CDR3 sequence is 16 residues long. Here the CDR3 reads CASSPGSSGSILDYTF. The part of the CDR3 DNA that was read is TGTGCCAGCTCACCAGGATCTAGCGGGAGTATCCTCGAC.

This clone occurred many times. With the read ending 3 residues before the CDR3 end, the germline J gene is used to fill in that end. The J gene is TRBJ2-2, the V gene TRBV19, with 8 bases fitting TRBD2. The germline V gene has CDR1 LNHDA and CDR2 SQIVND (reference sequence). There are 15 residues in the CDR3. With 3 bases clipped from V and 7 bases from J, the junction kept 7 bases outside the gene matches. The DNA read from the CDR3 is TGTGCCAGTAGTATTGTAGCGGGGTTCGACGGGGAG. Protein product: CASSIVAGFDGE. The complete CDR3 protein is CASSIVAGFDGELFF.

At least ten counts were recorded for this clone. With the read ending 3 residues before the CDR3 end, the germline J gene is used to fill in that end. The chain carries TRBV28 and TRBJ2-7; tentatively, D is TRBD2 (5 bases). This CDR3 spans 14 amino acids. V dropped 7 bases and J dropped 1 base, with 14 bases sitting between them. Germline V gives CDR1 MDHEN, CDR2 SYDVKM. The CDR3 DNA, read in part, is TGTGCCAGCATCCACAACGGCGGGTCCTACGAG. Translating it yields CASIHNGGSYE. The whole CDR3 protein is CASIHNGGSYEQYF.

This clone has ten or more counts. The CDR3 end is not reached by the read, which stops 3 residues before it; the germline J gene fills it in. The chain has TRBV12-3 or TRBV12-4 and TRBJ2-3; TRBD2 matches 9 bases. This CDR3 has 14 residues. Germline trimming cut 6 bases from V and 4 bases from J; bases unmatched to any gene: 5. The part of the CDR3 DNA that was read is TGTGCCAGCAGGAGTAGCGGGAGTGCAGATACG. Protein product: CASRSSGSADT. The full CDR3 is CASRSSGSADTQYF.

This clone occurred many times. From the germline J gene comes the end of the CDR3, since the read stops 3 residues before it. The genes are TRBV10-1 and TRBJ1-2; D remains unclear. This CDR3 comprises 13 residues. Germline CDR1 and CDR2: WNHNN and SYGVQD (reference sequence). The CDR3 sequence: CASSESNSYEYTF. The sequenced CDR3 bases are TGCGCCAGCAGTGAGTCCAACAGCTACGAG.

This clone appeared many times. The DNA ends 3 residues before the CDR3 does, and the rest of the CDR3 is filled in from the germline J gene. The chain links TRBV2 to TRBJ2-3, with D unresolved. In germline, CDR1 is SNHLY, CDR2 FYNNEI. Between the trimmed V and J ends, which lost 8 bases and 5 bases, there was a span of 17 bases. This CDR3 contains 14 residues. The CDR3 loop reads CASHLISSVDTQYF. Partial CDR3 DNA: TGTGCCAGCCACTTAATCTCATCGGTAGATACG.